A single sample is the source of the 8 T cell receptor beta chains below, sequenced in a study of spatial heterogeneity in lung cancer. From the 5' RACE reads, TCRdb called clonotypes with MiXCR, one entry per CDR3 protein. The data show 15,000 to 20,000 distinct CDR3 sequences, with about a tenth seen just once and about 40% held by the top ten. Time point: blood at routine non-recurrence follow-up after resection. Sample: PBMCs, taken at follow-up. These receptors came from a female donor with early-stage non-small cell lung cancer.

This clonotype appeared many times. CDR3: CASSRSGTNYGYTF. For the CDR3, the DNA is TGTGCCAGCAGCCGCTCAGGGACCAACTATGGCTACACCTTC. The V call is TRBV14, the J call TRBJ1-2; D is perhaps TRBD1 (5 bases). This CDR3 has 14 residues. V was trimmed by 4 bases and J by 2 bases, leaving 11 bases between them. Germline assignment: CDR1 SGHDN and CDR2 FVKESK.

In its sample, this clonotype was seen many times. The rearrangement links TRBV20-1 to TRBJ1-5, with D maybe TRBD1 (6 bases). This CDR3 has 16 residues. With 3 bases removed from V and 7 bases from J, the gap between germline ends came to 22 bases. Germline-derived CDR1 and CDR2 are DFQATT and SNEGSKA (reference sequence). In DNA form, the CDR3 reads TGCAGTGCTAGTCGGCCGGACAGCGGGAGGAGGCAGCCCCAGCATTTT. It yields the protein CSASRPDSGRRQPQHF.

This clonotype was counted many times. The V gene is TRBV25-1, the J gene TRBJ2-7; D is unresolved. Trimming left V 4 bases short and J 3 bases short, with 10 bases between. Germline V gives CDR1 MGHDK, CDR2 SYGVNS. The CDR3 has 13 amino acids. The CDR3 loop reads CASSVRPFYEQYF. CDR3 DNA sequence: TGTGCCAGCAGTGTCCGGCCCTTCTACGAGCAGTACTTC.

This clonotype has ten or more counts. J is TRBJ2-5 and V is TRBV24-1; D gene ambiguous. V was pared by 3 bases and J by 5 bases, with 9 bases between. This CDR3 spans 13 amino acids. Germline values: CDR1 KGHDR, CDR2 SFDVKD. The CDR3 DNA is TGTGCCACCAGTGATCCCTCGGAGGAGACCCAGTACTTC. This gives the protein CATSDPSEETQYF.

This clonotype was seen ten or more times. The chain employs TRBV2 and TRBJ2-3, with TRBD2 matching over 10 bases. Losses at the gene ends were 1 base for V and 2 bases for J; bases not matched to a gene: 3. This CDR3 contains 16 residues. CDR1 and CDR2 (germline): SNHLY, FYNNEI. The CDR3 here is CASSEGLAGATDTQYF. Written as DNA, the CDR3 is TGTGCCAGCAGTGAAGGTCTAGCGGGAGCCACAGATACGCAGTATTTT. Variable domain in full (rest from reference TRBV2 and TRBJ2-3): EPEVTQTPSHQVTQMGQEVILRCVPISNHLYFYWYRQILGQKVEFLVSFYNNEISEKSEIFDDQFSVERPDGSNFTLKIRSTKLEDSAMYFCASSEGLAGATDTQYFGPGTRLTVL.

This clonotype was counted at least ten times. CDR3 sequence reads: CSARGGTLGQQFF. CDR3 nucleotide sequence: TGCAGTGCTAGAGGCGGGACATTGGGCCAGCAGTTCTTC. This chain links TRBV20-1 with TRBJ2-1; D could derive from TRBD1 or TRBD2 (6 bases each). CDR3 length: 13 amino acids. CDR1 DFQATT and CDR2 SNEGSKA come from the germline V gene (reference sequence). V gave up 1 base and J gave up 11 bases, with 15 bases separating them.

This clonotype was picked up a small number of times. This rearrangement joins TRBV5-1 to TRBJ2-1; 11 bases match TRBD2. The CDR3 extends over 16 amino acids. Looked up from germline, CDR1 is SGHRS and CDR2 is YFSETQ. J lost 4 bases, V lost 4 bases, and 7 bases had no gene match. The CDR3 here is CASSPTTSGSYNEQFF. The CDR3 coding sequence is TGCGCCAGCAGCCCAACTACTAGCGGGAGTTACAATGAGCAGTTCTTC.

This clonotype has a count of ten or more. This sequence joins TRBV10-3 and TRBJ2-7; a possible D gene is TRBD2 (6 bases). The germline V and J ends were trimmed by 6 bases and 2 bases, with 17 bases remaining between them. There are 15 residues in the CDR3. CDR1 and CDR2 (germline): ENHRY, SYGVKD. CDR3 region: CAISPINSGTYEQYF. The CDR3 DNA sequence: TGTGCCATCAGCCCCATAAATAGCGGAACCTACGAGCAGTACTTC.